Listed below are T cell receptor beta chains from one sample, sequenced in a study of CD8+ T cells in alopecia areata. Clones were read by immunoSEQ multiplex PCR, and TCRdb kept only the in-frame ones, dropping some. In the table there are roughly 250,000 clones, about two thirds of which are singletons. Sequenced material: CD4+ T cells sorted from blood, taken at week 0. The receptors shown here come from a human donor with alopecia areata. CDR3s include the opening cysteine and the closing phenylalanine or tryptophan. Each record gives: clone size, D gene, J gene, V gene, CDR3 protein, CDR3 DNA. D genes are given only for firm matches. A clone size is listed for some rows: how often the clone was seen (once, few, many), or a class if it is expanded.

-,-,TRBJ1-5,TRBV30,CAWSGVGNQPQHF,TGTGCCTGGAGTGGAGTTGGCAATCAGCCCCAGCATTTT
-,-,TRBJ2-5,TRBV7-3,CASSLGGYQETQYF,TGTGCCAGCAGCTTAGGGGGGTACCAAGAGACCCAGTACTTC
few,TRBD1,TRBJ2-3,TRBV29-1,CSVDWTGTDTQYF,TGCAGCGTTGACTGGACAGGAACAGATACGCAGTATTTT
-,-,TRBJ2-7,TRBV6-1,CASSEARQYEQYF,TGTGCCAGCAGTGAAGCGCGCCAATACGAGCAGTACTTC
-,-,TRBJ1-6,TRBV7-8,CASSSAVTRSPLHF,TGTGCCAGCAGCTCGGCTGTAACGAGGTCACCCCTCCACTTT
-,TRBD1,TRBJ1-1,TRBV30,CAWLAGRGDTEAFF,TGTGCCTGGCTGGCTGGCAGGGGGGACACTGAAGCTTTCTTT
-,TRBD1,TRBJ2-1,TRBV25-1,CASTPRQGVNEQFF,TGTGCCAGCACCCCCCGGCAGGGGGTAAATGAGCAGTTCTTC
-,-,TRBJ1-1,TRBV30,CAWRDSGANTEAFF,TGTGCCTGGAGGGACTCGGGCGCGAACACTGAAGCTTTCTTT
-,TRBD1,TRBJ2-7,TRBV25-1,CASRKTGQLNYEQYF,TGTGCCAGCAGAAAGACGGGACAGCTAAACTACGAGCAGTACTTC
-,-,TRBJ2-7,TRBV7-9,CASSRGLEVYF,TGTGCCAGCAGCCGCGGACTGGAAGTGTACTTC
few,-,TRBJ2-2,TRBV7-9,CASSLAGGQLNTGELFF,TGTGCCAGCAGCTTAGCGGGAGGCCAGCTCAACACCGGGGAGCTGTTTTTT
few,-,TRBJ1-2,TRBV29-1,CSVGPPSGYTF,TGCAGCGTTGGGCCCCCTTCTGGCTACACCTTC
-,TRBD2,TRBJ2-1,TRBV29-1,CSVEYNLAGGYNEQFF,TGCAGCGTTGAATATAATCTAGCGGGGGGATACAATGAGCAGTTCTTC
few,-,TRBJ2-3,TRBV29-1,CSVEPSTDTQYF,TGCAGCGTTGAGCCCAGCACAGATACGCAGTATTTT
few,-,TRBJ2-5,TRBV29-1,CSVADAKDPQETQYF,TGCAGCGTTGCAGACGCGAAAGATCCCCAAGAGACCCAGTACTTC
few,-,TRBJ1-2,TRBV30,CAIQRPMIIPDGYTF,TGTGCCATCCAACGGCCAATGATAATCCCGGATGGCTACACCTTC
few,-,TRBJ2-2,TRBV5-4,CASSPERGKTGELFF,TGTGCCAGCAGCCCAGAGAGGGGGAAAACCGGGGAGCTGTTTTTT
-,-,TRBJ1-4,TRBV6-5,CASSYSGNEKLFF,TGTGCCAGCAGTTACAGCGGGAATGAAAAACTGTTTTTT
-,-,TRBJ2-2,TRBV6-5,CASSYSAGLNTGELFF,TGTGCCAGCAGTTACTCGGCAGGACTGAACACCGGGGAGCTGTTTTTT
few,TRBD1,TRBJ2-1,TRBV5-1,CASSRDRVGNEQFF,TGCGCCAGCTCCCGGGACAGGGTTGGCAATGAGCAGTTCTTC
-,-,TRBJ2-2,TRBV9,CASSVDRNTGELFF,TGTGCCAGCAGCGTGGACAGGAACACCGGGGAGCTGTTTTTT
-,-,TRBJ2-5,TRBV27,CASSGGFQETQYF,TGTGCCAGCAGTGGGGGGTTCCAAGAGACCCAGTACTTC
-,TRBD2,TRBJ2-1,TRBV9,CASSVDGGVFYNEQFF,TGTGCCAGCAGCGTCGACGGGGGGGTTTTCTACAATGAGCAGTTCTTC
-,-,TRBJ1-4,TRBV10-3,CAISELGEKLFF,TGTGCCATCAGTGAGCTAGGGGAAAAACTGTTTTTT
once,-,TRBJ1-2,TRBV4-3,CASSQELGRGGYTF,TGCGCCAGCAGCCAAGAACTAGGCAGGGGCGGCTACACCTTC
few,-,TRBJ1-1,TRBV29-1,CSVLGTVMNTEAFF,TGCAGCGTCCTCGGGACGGTGATGAACACTGAAGCTTTCTTT
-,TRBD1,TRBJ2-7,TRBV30,CAWDPGQGVYEQYF,TGTGCCTGGGACCCGGGACAGGGTGTGTACGAGCAGTACTTC
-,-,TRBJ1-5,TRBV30,CAWSVLGGHQPQHF,TGTGCCTGGAGTGTACTTGGAGGTCATCAGCCCCAGCATTTT
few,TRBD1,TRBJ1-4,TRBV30,CAWSTGQADATNEKLFF,TGTGCCTGGAGTACCGGACAGGCCGATGCAACTAATGAAAAACTGTTTTTT
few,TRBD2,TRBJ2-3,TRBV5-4,CASSKSGSRGGADTQYF,TGCGCCAGCAGCAAAAGCGGCTCGCGGGGGGGCGCAGATACGCAGTATTTT
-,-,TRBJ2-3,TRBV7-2,CASSLRSSSVSADTQYF,TGTGCCAGCAGCTTAAGAAGTTCTAGCGTGTCAGCAGATACGCAGTATTTT
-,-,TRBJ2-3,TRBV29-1,CSASREPTDTQYF,TGCAGCGCCTCGCGGGAACCCACAGATACGCAGTATTTT
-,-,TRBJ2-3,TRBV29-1,CSATVTDTQYF,TGCAGCGCCACCGTTACAGATACGCAGTATTTT
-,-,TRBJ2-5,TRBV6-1,CAISESSSGIQETQYF,TGTGCCATCAGTGAGTCGAGTTCAGGCATCCAAGAGACCCAGTACTTC
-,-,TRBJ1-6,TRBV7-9,CASSLDNSPLHF,TGTGCCAGCAGCTTGGATAATTCACCCCTCCACTTT
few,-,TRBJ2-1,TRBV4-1,CASSTGLSYNEQFF,TGCGCCAGCAGCACAGGACTATCATACAATGAGCAGTTCTTC
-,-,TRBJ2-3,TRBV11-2,CASSSRPPTDTQYF,TGTGCCAGCAGCTCAAGGCCCCCGACGGATACGCAGTATTTT
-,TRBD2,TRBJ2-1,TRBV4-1,CASSQDRTSGWAEQFF,TGCGCCAGCAGCCAAGATCGGACTAGCGGCTGGGCTGAGCAGTTCTTC
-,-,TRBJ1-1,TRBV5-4,CASSPTANTEAFF,TGTGCCAGCAGCCCGACAGCGAACACTGAAGCTTTCTTT
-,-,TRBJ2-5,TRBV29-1,CSAVSGQETQYF,TGCAGCGCGGTGAGCGGCCAAGAGACCCAGTACTTC
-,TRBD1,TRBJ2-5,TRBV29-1,CSVDYTGGSGETQYF,TGCAGCGTTGATTATACAGGGGGAAGTGGAGAGACCCAGTACTTC
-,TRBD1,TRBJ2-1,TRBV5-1,CASSSGTGGYNEQFF,TGCGCCAGCAGTTCCGGGACAGGGGGCTACAATGAGCAGTTCTTC
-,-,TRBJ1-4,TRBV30,CAWSSDEKLFF,TGTGCCTGGAGTAGTGATGAAAAACTGTTTTTT
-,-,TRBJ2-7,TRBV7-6,CASSLGRDTGQYF,TGTGCCAGCAGCTTAGGGAGAGATACGGGGCAGTACTTC
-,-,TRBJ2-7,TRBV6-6,CASSYLRPTYEQYF,TGTGCCAGCAGTTACCTTCGCCCGACTTACGAGCAGTACTTC
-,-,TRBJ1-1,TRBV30,CAWSVNRNTEAFF,TGTGCCTGGAGTGTGAACAGGAACACTGAAGCTTTCTTT
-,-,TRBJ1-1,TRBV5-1,CASTQGGNTEAFF,TGCGCCAGCACTCAAGGCGGGAACACTGAAGCTTTCTTT
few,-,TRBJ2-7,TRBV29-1,CSVGGPEQYF,TGCAGCGTTGGAGGCCCCGAGCAGTACTTC
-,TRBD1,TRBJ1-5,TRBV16,CASSADRAVNQPQHF,TGTGCCAGCAGCGCGGACAGGGCAGTCAATCAGCCCCAGCATTTT
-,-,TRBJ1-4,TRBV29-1,CSVRINGEKLFF,TGCAGCGTCCGGATTAACGGGGAAAAACTGTTTTTT
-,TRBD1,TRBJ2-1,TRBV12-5,CASGYDRGFGNEQFF,TGTGCTAGTGGCTACGACAGGGGGTTCGGTAATGAGCAGTTCTTC